These T cell receptor beta chains were read from a single sample in a study of cytomegalovirus exposure and HLA in healthy donors. Measured with immunoSEQ multiplex PCR; TCRdb has only the in-frame clones, and not every one. The repertoire has under 130,000 clones, more than 70% of them found once; the top ten carry around 2.1%. Material for sequencing was PBMCs. The receptors derive from a man aged 30 to 39 in good health and CMV-seronegative. The CDR3 runs from the conserved cysteine through the conserved F or W. The order of the fields is V gene, J gene, CDR3 protein.

TRBV7-3	TRBJ1-1	CASSLTSGQGAKRAEAFF
TRBV7-9	TRBJ1-1	CASSLVSRATEAFF
TRBV7-2	TRBJ2-5	CASSSHRTGPQETQYF
TRBV28	TRBJ2-7	CASSSPGGHEQYF
TRBV25-1	TRBJ2-7	CATSETGGTYEQYF
TRBV5-1	TRBJ2-7	CASSFDRAYEQYF
TRBV5-6	TRBJ2-5	CASSPFGQDRTAETQYF
TRBV7-6	TRBJ1-1	CASSSQGDTEAFF
TRBV19	TRBJ2-1	CASSPSGSAYNEQFF
TRBV7-2	TRBJ2-7	CASRLAGTYEQYF
TRBV5-6	TRBJ1-6	CASSLGRLPPLHF
TRBV27	TRBJ2-3	CASSLSPGLTDTQYF
TRBV28	TRBJ1-5	CASNPGDRFLFQHF
TRBV2	TRBJ1-1	CASSGANGGTEAFF
TRBV14	TRBJ2-3	CASSQGWQRYTDTQYF
TRBV15	TRBJ1-6	CATSRVMGARVLSPLHF
TRBV2	TRBJ1-1	CASSGRGNTEAFF
TRBV4-1	TRBJ2-7	CASSQIDRFYEQYF
TRBV15	TRBJ2-4	CATSPFSSAKNIQYF
TRBV5-1	TRBJ2-1	CASSLGDKNNEQFF
TRBV11-3	TRBJ2-1	CASSPPGTTVNEQFF
TRBV15	TRBJ1-1	CATSTRGVRTEAFF
TRBV4-3	TRBJ2-1	CASSRLAGGYNEQFF
TRBV5-4	TRBJ1-5	CASSLGGGTNQPQHF
TRBV7-2	TRBJ1-5	CASSTDRRNQPQHF
TRBV9	TRBJ1-3	CASSAPSGNTIYF
TRBV19	TRBJ2-6	CASMGRQGRTGANVLTF
TRBV4-2	TRBJ1-2	CASSQDRRAANYGYTF
TRBV5-1	TRBJ2-1	CASRSEIRGSYEQFF
TRBV6-6	TRBJ1-1	CATVGLRDTEAFF
TRBV2	TRBJ1-5	CASSETGTNQPQHF
TRBV30	TRBJ2-2	CAWNRGTETGELFF
TRBV30	TRBJ1-6	CAWSVQGVSPLHF
TRBV7-9	TRBJ2-3	CASSPVAIDTQYF
TRBV5-6	TRBJ1-1	CASSLGDRGLGAFF
TRBV20-1	TRBJ2-3	CSAVHQDTQYF
TRBV6-5	TRBJ1-1	CASSYSQGARTEAFF